Listed below are T cell receptor beta chains from one sample, sequenced in a study of a mutant IDH1 vaccine in newly diagnosed glioma. Which antigens these TCRs recognize remains unknown. Sequenced by immunoSEQ multiplex PCR; TCRdb stores in-frame clones only, minus some. The sample includes some 21,000 clones, approximately 89% of them seen just once. Sequenced material: PBMCs, taken from a glioma patient whose treatment included an IDH1 peptide vaccine. Receptor source: a woman in her forties with glioma. Both conserved end residues are part of each CDR3. Fields, in order: D gene, J gene, clone size, V gene, CDR3 protein, CDR3 DNA. D genes are given only for firm matches. Size is omitted from some rows. Given values are once, few, many or a class for expanded clones.

D gene: TRBD2; J gene: TRBJ2-7; clone size: NA; V gene: TRBV30; CDR3 protein: CAWGTGAGYYEQYF; CDR3 DNA: TGTGCCTGGGGTACGGGAGCGGGATACTACGAGCAGTACTTC
D gene: NA; J gene: TRBJ1-5; clone size: few; V gene: TRBV5-1; CDR3 protein: CASSLEVGQPQHF; CDR3 DNA: TGCGCCAGCAGCTTGGAAGTCGGTCAGCCCCAGCATTTT
D gene: NA; J gene: TRBJ2-1; clone size: once; V gene: TRBV5-1; CDR3 protein: CASKVGVISYNEQFF; CDR3 DNA: TGCGCCAGCAAGGTGGGTGTAATATCCTACAATGAGCAGTTCTTC
D gene: NA; J gene: TRBJ1-1; clone size: NA; V gene: TRBV19; CDR3 protein: CASSISRDEAFF; CDR3 DNA: TGTGCCAGTAGTATCTCGCGGGACGAAGCTTTCTTT
D gene: NA; J gene: TRBJ2-3; clone size: once; V gene: TRBV6-5; CDR3 protein: CASSYEGGPADTQYF; CDR3 DNA: TGTGCCAGCAGTTATGAGGGGGGGCCAGCAGATACGCAGTATTTT
D gene: NA; J gene: TRBJ1-5; clone size: NA; V gene: TRBV10-3; CDR3 protein: CAISESRGLGQPQHF; CDR3 DNA: TGTGCCATCAGTGAGTCCCGCGGACTGGGACAGCCCCAGCATTTT
D gene: TRBD1; J gene: TRBJ1-1; clone size: NA; V gene: TRBV19; CDR3 protein: CASTRGLGNTEAFF; CDR3 DNA: TGTGCCAGTACTAGGGGGCTCGGGAACACTGAAGCTTTCTTT
D gene: NA; J gene: TRBJ2-7; clone size: NA; V gene: TRBV4-3; CDR3 protein: CASSQDLAGAIFYEQYF; CDR3 DNA: TGCGCCAGCAGCCAAGATCTGGCTGGGGCAATATTCTACGAGCAGTACTTC
D gene: TRBD1; J gene: TRBJ1-5; clone size: NA; V gene: TRBV7-2; CDR3 protein: CASRDREDQPQHF; CDR3 DNA: TGTGCCAGCAGGGACAGGGAAGATCAGCCCCAGCATTTT
D gene: TRBD1; J gene: TRBJ1-2; clone size: NA; V gene: TRBV12-5; CDR3 protein: CASGLPWDRDYGYTF; CDR3 DNA: TGTGCTAGTGGTTTGCCTTGGGACAGAGACTATGGCTACACCTTC
D gene: TRBD1; J gene: TRBJ1-1; clone size: NA; V gene: TRBV30; CDR3 protein: CAWIPDRGINTEAFF; CDR3 DNA: TGTGCCTGGATTCCCGACAGGGGGATTAACACTGAAGCTTTCTTT
D gene: TRBD1; J gene: TRBJ1-2; clone size: once; V gene: TRBV5-4; CDR3 protein: CASSLRGGAGYTF; CDR3 DNA: TGTGCCAGCAGCTTGAGAGGGGGCGCGGGCTACACCTTC
D gene: TRBD1; J gene: TRBJ2-1; clone size: NA; V gene: TRBV6-5; CDR3 protein: CASSLDRGGYNEQFF; CDR3 DNA: TGTGCCAGCAGTCTAGACAGGGGGGGGTACAATGAGCAGTTCTTC
D gene: NA; J gene: TRBJ1-1; clone size: few; V gene: TRBV15; CDR3 protein: CATSRDQGYTEAFF; CDR3 DNA: TGTGCCACCAGCAGAGATCAGGGGTACACTGAAGCTTTCTTT
D gene: NA; J gene: TRBJ1-2; clone size: NA; V gene: TRBV2; CDR3 protein: CASRPRRAVSNYGYTF; CDR3 DNA: TGTGCCAGCAGGCCCCGCCGGGCAGTCTCTAACTATGGCTACACCTTC
D gene: NA; J gene: TRBJ1-4; clone size: few; V gene: TRBV2; CDR3 protein: CASSGRTGNEKLFF; CDR3 DNA: TGTGCCAGCAGTGGCCGTACGGGTAATGAAAAACTGTTTTTT
D gene: NA; J gene: TRBJ2-2; clone size: few; V gene: TRBV7-9; CDR3 protein: CASSFYSWRNGELFF; CDR3 DNA: TGTGCCAGCAGCTTCTATAGTTGGCGAAACGGGGAGCTGTTTTTT
D gene: NA; J gene: TRBJ1-1; clone size: NA; V gene: TRBV7-9; CDR3 protein: CASSLPAEAFF; CDR3 DNA: TGTGCCAGCAGCTTGCCAGCCGAAGCTTTCTTT
D gene: TRBD1; J gene: TRBJ2-7; clone size: NA; V gene: TRBV4-1; CDR3 protein: CASSPSPGTASYEQYF; CDR3 DNA: TGCGCCAGCAGCCCATCTCCGGGGACAGCCTCCTACGAGCAGTACTTC
D gene: NA; J gene: TRBJ1-5; clone size: NA; V gene: TRBV2; CDR3 protein: CASSGGGGRNQPQHF; CDR3 DNA: TGTGCCAGCAGTGGAGGTGGGGGGCGTAATCAGCCCCAGCATTTT
D gene: NA; J gene: TRBJ1-1; clone size: NA; V gene: TRBV19; CDR3 protein: CASSIKRNTEAFF; CDR3 DNA: TGTGCCAGTAGTATTAAGCGGAACACTGAAGCTTTCTTT
D gene: TRBD1; J gene: TRBJ2-1; clone size: NA; V gene: TRBV5-1; CDR3 protein: CASSLGTGISYNEQFF; CDR3 DNA: TGCGCCAGCAGCTTGGGGACAGGTATCTCCTACAATGAGCAGTTCTTC
D gene: NA; J gene: TRBJ2-7; clone size: NA; V gene: TRBV5-1; CDR3 protein: CASSFDPGGISQYF; CDR3 DNA: TGCGCCAGCAGCTTTGACCCGGGTGGGATCAGTCAGTACTTC
D gene: NA; J gene: TRBJ1-1; clone size: NA; V gene: TRBV7-9; CDR3 protein: CASSLRQTMNTEAFF; CDR3 DNA: TGTGCCAGCAGCTTAAGACAGACCATGAACACTGAAGCTTTCTTT
D gene: NA; J gene: TRBJ1-2; clone size: NA; V gene: TRBV2; CDR3 protein: CAGSEAPAGAGGYTF; CDR3 DNA: TGTGCCGGCAGTGAAGCACCCGCAGGGGCCGGTGGCTACACCTTC
D gene: NA; J gene: TRBJ1-3; clone size: NA; V gene: TRBV25-1; CDR3 protein: CASSASEFYSGNTIYF; CDR3 DNA: TGTGCCAGCAGTGCCTCCGAATTCTACTCTGGAAACACCATATATTTT
D gene: TRBD1; J gene: TRBJ2-5; clone size: NA; V gene: TRBV4-1; CDR3 protein: CASSQDGYRTGWSETQYF; CDR3 DNA: TGCGCCAGCAGCCAAGATGGGTATAGGACAGGGTGGTCAGAGACCCAGTACTTC
D gene: TRBD1; J gene: TRBJ1-2; clone size: NA; V gene: TRBV9; CDR3 protein: CASSAWFRGNYGYTF; CDR3 DNA: TGTGCCAGCAGCGCTTGGTTCAGGGGGAACTATGGCTACACCTTC
D gene: TRBD1; J gene: TRBJ2-1; clone size: NA; V gene: TRBV2; CDR3 protein: CASRGQVTSSEQFF; CDR3 DNA: TGTGCCAGCAGAGGACAGGTAACTTCAAGTGAGCAGTTCTTC
D gene: NA; J gene: TRBJ2-5; clone size: NA; V gene: TRBV5-4; CDR3 protein: CASSLEAGQETQYF; CDR3 DNA: TGTGCCAGCAGCTTGGAGGCCGGGCAAGAGACCCAGTACTTC
D gene: NA; J gene: TRBJ2-7; clone size: NA; V gene: TRBV30; CDR3 protein: CAWSGTSYEQYF; CDR3 DNA: TGTGCCTGGAGTGGGACTTCCTACGAGCAGTACTTC
D gene: NA; J gene: TRBJ1-4; clone size: NA; V gene: TRBV5-5; CDR3 protein: CASQGQAGINEKLFF; CDR3 DNA: TGTGCCAGCCAGGGCCAGGCAGGGATTAATGAAAAACTGTTTTTT
D gene: NA; J gene: TRBJ1-5; clone size: NA; V gene: TRBV2; CDR3 protein: CASSELVVPQHF; CDR3 DNA: TGTGCCAGCAGTGAACTTGTGGTGCCCCAGCATTTT
D gene: TRBD1; J gene: TRBJ2-6; clone size: NA; V gene: TRBV5-8; CDR3 protein: CASSLHRTGGWGANVLTF; CDR3 DNA: TGTGCCAGCAGCTTACACCGGACAGGGGGTTGGGGGGCCAACGTCCTGACTTTC
D gene: NA; J gene: TRBJ2-7; clone size: NA; V gene: TRBV5-1; CDR3 protein: CASSYYPGTTSEQYF; CDR3 DNA: TGCGCCAGCAGCTACTACCCCGGGACAACCTCCGAGCAGTACTTC
D gene: TRBD1; J gene: TRBJ2-7; clone size: NA; V gene: TRBV7-6; CDR3 protein: CASSGTGGYEQYF; CDR3 DNA: TGTGCCAGCAGCGGGACAGGGGGCTACGAGCAGTACTTC
D gene: TRBD1; J gene: TRBJ1-2; clone size: NA; V gene: TRBV10-3; CDR3 protein: CAISESGQGQYTF; CDR3 DNA: TGTGCCATCAGTGAGTCGGGACAGGGACAATACACCTTC
D gene: NA; J gene: TRBJ2-7; clone size: once; V gene: TRBV7-2; CDR3 protein: CASSLLGSSSYEQYF; CDR3 DNA: TGTGCCAGCAGCTTACTTGGCTCCAGCTCCTACGAGCAGTACTTC
D gene: TRBD2; J gene: TRBJ2-1; clone size: NA; V gene: TRBV4-2; CDR3 protein: CASSQELAGNEQFF; CDR3 DNA: TGTGCCAGCAGCCAAGAGCTAGCGGGGAATGAGCAGTTCTTC
D gene: NA; J gene: TRBJ1-2; clone size: once; V gene: TRBV5-4; CDR3 protein: CASSSTGSNYGYTF; CDR3 DNA: TGTGCCAGCAGTTCTACAGGGTCTAACTATGGCTACACCTTC
D gene: TRBD2; J gene: TRBJ2-2; clone size: NA; V gene: TRBV7-9; CDR3 protein: CASRTSNTGELFF; CDR3 DNA: TGTGCCAGCCGGACTAGCAACACCGGGGAGCTGTTTTTT
D gene: NA; J gene: TRBJ2-5; clone size: NA; V gene: TRBV5-8; CDR3 protein: CASSPPTKLQETQYF; CDR3 DNA: TGTGCCAGCAGCCCCCCCACAAAACTCCAAGAGACCCAGTACTTC
D gene: TRBD1; J gene: TRBJ1-4; clone size: once; V gene: TRBV19; CDR3 protein: CASSHPGGQGAFREKLFF; CDR3 DNA: TGTGCCAGTAGCCATCCGGGGGGACAGGGGGCCTTTAGAGAAAAACTGTTTTTT
D gene: NA; J gene: TRBJ1-5; clone size: NA; V gene: TRBV21-1; CDR3 protein: CASFGEGYSNQPQHF; CDR3 DNA: TGTGCCAGCTTTGGGGAAGGATATAGCAATCAGCCCCAGCATTTT
D gene: NA; J gene: TRBJ2-1; clone size: NA; V gene: TRBV29-1; CDR3 protein: CSVGSSQASPQFF; CDR3 DNA: TGCAGCGTTGGATCCAGCCAGGCTAGTCCCCAGTTCTTC
D gene: NA; J gene: TRBJ2-2; clone size: NA; V gene: TRBV5-6; CDR3 protein: CASSFRGGLTGELFF; CDR3 DNA: TGTGCCAGCAGCTTTCGAGGGGGACTCACCGGGGAGCTGTTTTTT
D gene: TRBD1; J gene: TRBJ1-5; clone size: NA; V gene: TRBV2; CDR3 protein: CASRQGVNQPQHF; CDR3 DNA: TGTGCCAGCCGACAGGGTGTTAATCAGCCCCAGCATTTT
D gene: TRBD1; J gene: TRBJ2-2; clone size: NA; V gene: TRBV4-1; CDR3 protein: CASSQGRGQAYTGELFF; CDR3 DNA: TGCGCCAGCAGCCAAGGAAGGGGACAGGCATACACCGGGGAGCTGTTTTTT
D gene: NA; J gene: TRBJ1-1; clone size: NA; V gene: TRBV28; CDR3 protein: CASSPPTVTGAFF; CDR3 DNA: TGTGCCAGCAGTCCGCCGACAGTTACAGGAGCTTTCTTT
D gene: TRBD1; J gene: TRBJ1-1; clone size: NA; V gene: TRBV7-8; CDR3 protein: CASSFRYWGQGEAFF; CDR3 DNA: TGTGCCAGCAGCTTTCGTTACTGGGGACAGGGGGAAGCTTTCTTT
D gene: NA; J gene: TRBJ1-3; clone size: NA; V gene: TRBV2; CDR3 protein: CASSGISGNTIYF; CDR3 DNA: TGTGCCAGCTCGGGGATCTCTGGAAACACCATATATTTT